The clone carrying this T cell receptor beta chain ranks as medium-sized in terms of frequency. TRB was amplified from 250 ng of peripheral blood genomic DNA per sample. The data derive from a study of T cell clusters in autoimmune cytopenias. TRB was amplified by touch-down multiplex PCR, primer pools A and B combined. With the multiplex PCR reads reprocessed, TCRdb shows one record per CDR3 protein and no DNA. The repertoire table contains fewer than 4,000 distinct CDR3 sequences. CDR1 and CDR2 from the germline V gene are KGHSH and LQKENI. The CDR3 contains 15 residues. This sample was also put to use in a study of T cell repertoires in aging, cancer and after chemotherapy.

V and J are TRBV18 and TRBJ2-3; the D gene TCRdb calls, TRBD2, cannot be checked with no DNA. The sequence came from a human donor in good health. Sequencing input: peripheral blood. The CDR3: CASSQTSGGTDTQYF.